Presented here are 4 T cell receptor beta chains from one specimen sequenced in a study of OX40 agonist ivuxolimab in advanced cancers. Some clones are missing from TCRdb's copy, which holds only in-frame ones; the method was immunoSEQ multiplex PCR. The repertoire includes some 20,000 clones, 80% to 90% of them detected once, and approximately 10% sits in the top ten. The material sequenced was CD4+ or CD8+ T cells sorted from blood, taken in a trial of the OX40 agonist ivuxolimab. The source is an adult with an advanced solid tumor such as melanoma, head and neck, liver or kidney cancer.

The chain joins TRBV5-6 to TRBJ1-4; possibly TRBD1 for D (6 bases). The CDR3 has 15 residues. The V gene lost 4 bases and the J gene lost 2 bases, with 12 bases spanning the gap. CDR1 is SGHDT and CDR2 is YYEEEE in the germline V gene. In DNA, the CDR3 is TGTGCCAGCAGCCGGAGGGGGTACACTAATGAAAAACTGTTTTTT. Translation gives CASSRRGYTNEKLFF.

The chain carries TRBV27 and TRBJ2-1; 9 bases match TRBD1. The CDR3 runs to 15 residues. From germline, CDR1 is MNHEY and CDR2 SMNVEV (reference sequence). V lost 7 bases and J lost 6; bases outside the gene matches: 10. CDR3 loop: CASTGQGRPGNEQFF. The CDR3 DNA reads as TGTGCCAGCACGGGACAGGGAAGACCCGGCAATGAGCAGTTCTTC.

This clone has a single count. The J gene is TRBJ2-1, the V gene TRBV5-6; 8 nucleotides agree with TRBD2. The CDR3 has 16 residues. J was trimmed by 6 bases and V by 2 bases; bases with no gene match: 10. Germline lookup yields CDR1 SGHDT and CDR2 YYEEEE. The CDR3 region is CASSLSSSGFFNEQFF. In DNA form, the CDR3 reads TGTGCCAGCAGCTTATCATCTAGCGGGTTTTTCAATGAGCAGTTCTTC. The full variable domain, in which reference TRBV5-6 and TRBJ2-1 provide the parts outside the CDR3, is DAGVTQSPTHLIKTRGQQVTLRCSPKSGHDTVSWYQQALGQGPQFIFQYYEEEERQRGNFPDRFSGHQFPNYSSELNVNALLLGDSALYLCASSLSSSGFFNEQFFGPGTRLTVL.

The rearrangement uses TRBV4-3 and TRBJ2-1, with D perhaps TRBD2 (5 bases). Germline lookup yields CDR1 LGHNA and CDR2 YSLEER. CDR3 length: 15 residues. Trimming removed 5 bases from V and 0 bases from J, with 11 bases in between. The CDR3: CASSSSGSSYNEQFF. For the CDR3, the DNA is TGCGCCAGCAGCTCATCTGGGAGCTCCTACAATGAGCAGTTCTTC.